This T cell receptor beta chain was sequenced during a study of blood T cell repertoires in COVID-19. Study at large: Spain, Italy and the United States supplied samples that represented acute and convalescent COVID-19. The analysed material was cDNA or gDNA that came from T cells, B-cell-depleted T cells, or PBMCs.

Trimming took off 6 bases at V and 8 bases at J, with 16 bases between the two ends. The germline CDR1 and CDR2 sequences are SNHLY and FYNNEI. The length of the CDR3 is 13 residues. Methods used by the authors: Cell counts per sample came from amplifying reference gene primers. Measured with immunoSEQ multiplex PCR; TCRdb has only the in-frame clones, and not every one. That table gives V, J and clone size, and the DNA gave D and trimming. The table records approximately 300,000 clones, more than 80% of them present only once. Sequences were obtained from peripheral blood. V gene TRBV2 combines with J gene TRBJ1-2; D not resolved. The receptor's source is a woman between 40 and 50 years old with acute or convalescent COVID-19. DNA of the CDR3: TGTGCCAGCAGGCTCGGGGAGCCGCGCGGCTACACCTTC. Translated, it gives CASRLGEPRGYTF.